The clone carrying this TCR beta chain has a handful of counts. Its antigen is as yet unknown. The germline V gene encodes CDR1 WSHSY and CDR2 SAAADI. The V segment lost 7 bases and the J segment 6 bases; nucleotides outside the gene matches: 12. This CDR3 is built from 16 residues. The source of the sample is a study of cytomegalovirus exposure and HLA in healthy donors. In the PCR, 60 Vbeta and 13 Jbeta primers were used. TCRdb keeps only in-frame clones here, not all; method: immunoSEQ multiplex PCR. The top ten hold under 4% of the sample, which has over 85,000 clones, about 80% seen once. The study, taken as a whole, reports: The authors considered a cluster of highly shared sequence variants likely to be a sequencing artifact.

Sequencing input: PBMCs. This TCR was recovered from a female donor in good health and CMV-seropositive. The chain carries TRBV10-2 and TRBJ1-6; 7 bases align to TRBD1. The CDR3 DNA follows: TGCGCCAGCATCAAGACCGGGACAGACCTTAATTCACCCCTCCACTTT. Translation: CASIKTGTDLNSPLHF.